The source of this T cell receptor (beta chain) is a study of PD-L1 blockade in urothelial cancer. Study-wide context: Starting in the mid-2010s, patients were given atezolizumab (1,200 mg intravenously every 3 weeks). Investigators checked blood 3 weeks (second dose) and 6 weeks after treatment start. Across blood samples, T cells had a median count of approximately 140,000.

Profiling relied on immunoSEQ multiplex PCR, and the TCRdb table lists in-frame clones only, not all of them. Of about 86,000 clones listed, about 85% were seen once; the top ten hold 13% to 15%. Noted time point: pretreatment peripheral blood. V lost 2 bases and J lost 3, with 11 bases in between. Germline CDR1 reads ENHRY; CDR2 reads SYGVKD. CDR3 length: 15 residues. The clonotype was recovered from a man aged 55-75 years with urothelial cancer. The starting material was PBMCs, obtained around atezolizumab (anti-PD-L1) treatment. The chain couples TRBV10-3 to TRBJ1-5; TRBD1 is a possible D gene (6 bases). In nucleotides, the CDR3 is TGTGCCATCAGTGAGGCCGGGACACACAATCAGCCCCAGCATTTT. This gives the protein CAISEAGTHNQPQHF.